A single sample gave rise to the 24 T cell receptor beta chains below, sequenced in a study of cytomegalovirus exposure and HLA in healthy donors. The PCR contained 60 Vbeta and 13 Jbeta primers. Some clones are missing from TCRdb's copy, which holds only in-frame ones; the method was immunoSEQ multiplex PCR. The sample has hundreds of thousands of clones; 65% to 80% are singletons. The sequencing sample was made of PBMCs. These receptors came from a man in his forties or fifties in good health and CMV-seronegative.

The chain carries TRBV4-2 and TRBJ2-1; TRBD2 aligns across 8 bases. The CDR3 sequence is 16 residues long. V dropped 3 bases and J dropped 2; count of bases not matched to a gene: 6. The germline V gene has CDR1 LGHNA and CDR2 YNFKEQ. The DNA for the CDR3 is TGTGCCAGCAGCCAGATAGCGGGGCCTACCTACAATGAGCAGTTCTTC. This translates into CASSQIAGPTYNEQFF.

V usage is TRBV10-3 and J usage is TRBJ2-7; 11 bases are a match to TRBD1. Germline V gives CDR1 ENHRY, CDR2 SYGVKD. The V and J ends lost 0 bases and 3 bases, in that order; junction bases with no gene match: 10. This CDR3 has 18 residues. CDR3: CAISESHNRGTGGYEQYF. CDR3 DNA: TGTGCCATCAGTGAGTCGCACAACCGGGGGACAGGGGGCTACGAGCAGTACTTC.

The chain recombines TRBV6-5 with TRBJ2-3; 7 nucleotides match TRBD1. The CDR3 totals 13 residues. J lost 8 bases, V lost 6 bases, and 8 bases had no gene match. Looked up from germline, CDR1 is MNHEY and CDR2 is SVGAGI. DNA for the CDR3: TGTGCCAGCAGGAAAGACAGGGATGGTACGCAGTATTTT. Protein: CASRKDRDGTQYF.

V usage is TRBV28 and J usage is TRBJ2-3; possibly TRBD1 for D (6 bases). The germline CDR1 and CDR2 sequences are MDHEN and SYDVKM. The CDR3 is made up of 12 amino acids. V shed 2 bases and J shed 6 bases, with 6 bases lying between them. The CDR3 DNA reads as TGTGCCAGCAGTTTAAGGGGGGATACGCAGTATTTT. This gives the protein CASSLRGDTQYF.

This clone has more than one count but fewer than ten. V is TRBV5-1 and J is TRBJ2-7; D possibly corresponds to TRBD1 (5 bases). This CDR3 has 14 amino acids. V was trimmed by 0 bases and J by 3 bases, leaving 10 bases between them. The germline CDR1 and CDR2 sequences are SGHRS and YFSETQ. CDR3 nucleotide sequence: TGCGCCAGCAGCTTGGTTGCAGGGAACTACGAGCAGTACTTC. It specifies CASSLVAGNYEQYF.

This clone turned up a few times. The chain has TRBV4-1 and TRBJ1-3; no firm D call. This CDR3 region has 15 residues. V lost 0 bases and J 4 bases, leaving 10 bases between the germline ends. Germline lookup yields CDR1 MGHRA and CDR2 YSYEKL. In DNA, the CDR3 is TGCGCCAGCAGCCAAGAGGCATTGTTAGGAAACACCATATATTTT. It yields the protein CASSQEALLGNTIYF.

The V and J genes are TRBV5-4 and TRBJ1-1, with 8 bases that match TRBD1. Germline assignment: CDR1 SGHNT and CDR2 YYREEE (reference sequence). The CDR3 totals 14 residues. V trimming: 5 bases; J trimming: 4 bases; junction bases outside the gene matches: 7. CDR3 sequence (DNA): TGTGCCAGCAGAAATGACAGGGGTACCACTGAAGCTTTCTTT. It is translated as CASRNDRGTTEAFF.

The chain carries TRBV5-4 and TRBJ1-1; D not certain. This CDR3 has 14 residues. Germline values: CDR1 SGHNT, CDR2 YYREEE (reference sequence). V dropped 3 bases and J dropped 3 bases, with 12 bases sitting between them. The CDR3 region is CASSWEVGDTEAFF. CDR3 nucleotides: TGTGCCAGCAGCTGGGAGGTAGGTGACACTGAAGCTTTCTTT.

The sample holds a few counts of this clone. The rearrangement joins TRBV2 to TRBJ1-6; 7 bases line up with TRBD1. V was pared by 3 bases and J by 5 bases, with 4 bases of the junction left unmatched. Germline V lookup: CDR1 SNHLY, CDR2 FYNNEI. The CDR3 extends over 15 amino acids. As DNA, the CDR3 is TGTGCCAGCAGTGAGGACAGGCTTAATAATTCACCCCTCCACTTT. Encoded protein: CASSEDRLNNSPLHF. Full variable domain (remainder filled in from reference TRBV2 and TRBJ1-6): EPEVTQTPSHQVTQMGQEVILRCVPISNHLYFYWYRQILGQKVEFLVSFYNNEISEKSEIFDDQFSVERPDGSNFTLKIRSTKLEDSAMYFCASSEDRLNNSPLHFGNGTRLTVT.

This clone is a singleton in its sample. The chain uses TRBV27 and TRBJ2-7, with TRBD1 matching 8 bases. The trim removed 3 bases at V and 9 bases at J, leaving 4 bases unmatched. Germline V CDR1 and CDR2: MNHEY, SMNVEV (reference sequence). The CDR3 loop spans 12 amino acids. DNA of the CDR3: TGTGCCAGCAGTTTTTCAGGGGGCGCGCAGTACTTC. Amino acid sequence: CASSFSGGAQYF.

This chain uses TRBV28 with TRBJ2-3; 12 positions match TRBD2. The CDR3 runs to 17 residues. V lost 6 bases, J lost 2 bases, and 9 bases stayed unmatched. Germline assignment: CDR1 MDHEN and CDR2 SYDVKM. CDR3 in DNA: TGTGCCAGCAGCAACCTCGGACTAGCGGGGATCACAGATACGCAGTATTTT. Protein: CASSNLGLAGITDTQYF.

This rearrangement joins TRBV6-1 to TRBJ2-5, with TRBD1 matching 10 bases. The tail of the sequence fits TRBJ2-7 better, so the J call may be wrong. This CDR3 spans 15 amino acids. Germline CDR1 reads MNHNS; CDR2 reads SASEGT. For the CDR3, the DNA is TGTGCCAGCAACATACCCGGGACAGGGGTCGACGAGCAGTACTTC. Amino acid sequence: CASNIPGTGVDEQYF.

The V call is TRBV10-3, the J call TRBJ1-2, with 7 bases that match TRBD1. V was clipped by 0 bases and J by 6 bases; unmatched bases: 16. The CDR3 loop spans 18 amino acids. Per germline, CDR1 ENHRY and CDR2 SYGVKD. The CDR3 DNA sequence: TGTGCCATCAGTGAGTCGGGTATGGAAAAGACAGGGTTACATGGCTACACCTTC. It codes for CAISESGMEKTGLHGYTF.

The rearrangement links TRBV30 to TRBJ2-5; 9 bases are a match to TRBD2. Germline loops: CDR1 GTSNPN, CDR2 SVGIG (reference sequence). V lost 4 bases, J lost 1 base, and 4 bases stayed unmatched. CDR3 length: 14 residues. The CDR3 DNA reads TGTGCCTGGACTCGTAGCGGGGGCCAAGAGACCCAGTACTTC. Encoded protein: CAWTRSGGQETQYF.

This chain connects TRBV4-3 to TRBJ2-7; 9 bases are a match to TRBD2. The CDR3 has 17 amino acids. CDR1 is LGHNA and CDR2 is YSLEER in the germline V gene. J gave up 0 bases and V 1 base, and 7 bases lay outside the gene matches. This CDR3 is CASSQVGQRGDSYEQYF. CDR3 DNA sequence: TGCGCCAGCAGCCAAGTCGGACAGCGGGGGGACTCCTACGAGCAGTACTTC.

The rearrangement uses TRBV10-2 and TRBJ1-5; D gene uncertain. Between the trimmed V and J ends, which lost 3 bases and 5 bases, there was a span of 14 bases. This CDR3 spans 15 amino acids. Germline V gene lookup returns CDR1 WSHSY and CDR2 SAAADI. The CDR3 loop is CASSDRTGTDQPQHF. In DNA, the CDR3 is TGCGCCAGCAGTGACCGAACGGGTACGGATCAGCCCCAGCATTTT.

The chain joins TRBV15 to TRBJ1-2, with TRBD1 matching 8 bases. CDR1 and CDR2 (germline): LNHNV, YYDKDF (reference sequence). V dropped 7 bases and J dropped 3; count of bases not matched to a gene: 13. This CDR3 is built from 16 residues. The CDR3, as DNA: TGTGCCACCACCGAGAGCCCGTTGACAGGGGACTATGGCTACACCTTC. Its protein is CATTESPLTGDYGYTF.

This rearrangement joins TRBV7-3 to TRBJ2-7; 9 bases agree with TRBD1. Germline CDR1 reads SGHTA; CDR2 reads FQGTGA. With 5 bases clipped from V and 12 bases from J, the junction kept 5 bases outside the gene matches. The CDR3 runs to 11 residues. CDR3 coding DNA: TGTGCCAGCAGCGGGGGGACAGGGTGGTACTTC. Its protein is CASSGGTGWYF. The complete variable domain, with remaining parts taken from reference TRBV7-3 and TRBJ2-7, reads GAGVSQTPSNKVTEKGKYVELRCDPISGHTALYWYRQSLGQGPEFLIYFQGTGAADDSGLPNDRFFAVRPEGSVSTLKIQRTERGDSAVYLCASSGGTGWYFGPGTRLTVT.

This chain joins TRBV27 and TRBJ2-7, with a possible D match to TRBD2 (7 bases). Germline assignment: CDR1 MNHEY and CDR2 SMNVEV (reference sequence). The CDR3 is 15 amino acids. V lost 3 bases and J lost 5, with 17 bases in between. CDR3 loop: CASSFFGGQSDEQYF. The CDR3 DNA follows: TGTGCCAGCAGTTTTTTCGGGGGGCAATCGGACGAGCAGTACTTC.

J is TRBJ2-4 and V is TRBV5-8; D is undetermined. Germline V gene sequence: CDR1 SGHTS, CDR2 YDEGEE. CDR3 length equals 16 residues. V was pared by 4 bases and J by 0 bases, with 14 bases between. The CDR3 sequence is CASSPRQSIAKNIQYF. CDR3 coding DNA: TGTGCCAGCAGCCCGCGGCAGTCTATAGCCAAAAACATTCAGTACTTC.

This chain uses TRBV6-5 with TRBJ2-5; tentative D call: TRBD2 (5 bases). CDR1 is MNHEY, CDR2 SVGAGI, per germline. V lost 4 bases and J lost 1, with 16 bases in between. This CDR3 has 16 residues. The CDR3 loop is CASSSPAAGGQETQYF. In DNA form, the CDR3 reads TGTGCCAGCAGTTCTCCAGCGGCAGGAGGCCAAGAGACCCAGTACTTC.

The gene calls are TRBV4-1 and TRBJ2-3, with 9 positions matching TRBD1. Germline-derived CDR1 and CDR2 are MGHRA and YSYEKL. The V gene end was trimmed by 4 bases and the J gene end by 0 bases; junction bases not matched to a gene: 8. The CDR3 sequence is 17 residues long. CDR3 residues: CASSLSAGTGSTDTQYF. The CDR3 nucleotides are TGCGCCAGCAGCCTTTCCGCCGGGACAGGGAGCACAGATACGCAGTATTTT.

There are a few counts of this clone. V is TRBV28 and J is TRBJ1-2, with D possibly TRBD1 on 6 matching bases. Trimming stripped 5 bases from V and 8 bases from J, with 12 bases between. This CDR3 region has 12 residues. Germline CDR1 and CDR2: MDHEN and SYDVKM. The CDR3 sequence is CASSGQGRGYTF. The CDR3 bases are TGTGCCAGCAGTGGTCAGGGGAGAGGCTACACCTTC.

This chain joins TRBV4-3 and TRBJ2-3; the D is unclear. The CDR3 has 13 residues. V gave up 0 bases and J gave up 6 bases, with 7 bases separating them. Germline CDR1 and CDR2: LGHNA and YSLEER. The CDR3 coding sequence is TGCGCCAGCAGCCAAGAGGGCCTGGATACGCAGTATTTT. It translates to CASSQEGLDTQYF.